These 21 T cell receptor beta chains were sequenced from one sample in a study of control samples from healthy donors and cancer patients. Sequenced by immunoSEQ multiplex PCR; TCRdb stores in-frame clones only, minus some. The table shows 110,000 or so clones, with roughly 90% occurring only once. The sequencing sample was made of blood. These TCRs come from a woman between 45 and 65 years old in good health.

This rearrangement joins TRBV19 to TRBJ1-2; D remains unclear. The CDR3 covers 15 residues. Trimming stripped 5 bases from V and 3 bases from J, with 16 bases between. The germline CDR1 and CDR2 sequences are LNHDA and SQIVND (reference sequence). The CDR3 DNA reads TGTGCCAGTAGTTCACGGACTGGGGATTACTATGGCTACACCTTC. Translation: CASSSRTGDYYGYTF.

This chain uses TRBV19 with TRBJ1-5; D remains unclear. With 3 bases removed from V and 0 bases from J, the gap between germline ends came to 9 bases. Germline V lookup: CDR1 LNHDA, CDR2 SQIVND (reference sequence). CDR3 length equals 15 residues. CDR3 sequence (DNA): TGTGCCAGTAGTATTTCCGTCTATAGCAATCAGCCCCAGCATTTT. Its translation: CASSISVYSNQPQHF. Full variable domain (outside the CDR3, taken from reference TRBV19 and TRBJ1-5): DGGITQSPKYLFRKEGQNVTLSCEQNLNHDAMYWYRQDPGQGLRLIYYSQIVNDFQKGDIAEGYSVSREKKESFPLTVTSAQKNPTAFYLCASSISVYSNQPQHFGDGTRLSIL.

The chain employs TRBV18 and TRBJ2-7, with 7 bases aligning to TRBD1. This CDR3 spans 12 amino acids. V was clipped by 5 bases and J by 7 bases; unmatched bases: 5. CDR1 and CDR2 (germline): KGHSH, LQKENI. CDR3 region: CASSDRVGEQYV. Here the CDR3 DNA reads TGTGCCAGCTCAGACAGGGTAGGTGAGCAGTACGTC.

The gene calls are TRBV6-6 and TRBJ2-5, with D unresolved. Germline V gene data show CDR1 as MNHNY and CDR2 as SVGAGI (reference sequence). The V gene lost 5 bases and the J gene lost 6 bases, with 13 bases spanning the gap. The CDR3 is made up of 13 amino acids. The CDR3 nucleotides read TGTGCCAGCAGTGACAATTCACGGAAGACCCAGTACTTC. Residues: CASSDNSRKTQYF.

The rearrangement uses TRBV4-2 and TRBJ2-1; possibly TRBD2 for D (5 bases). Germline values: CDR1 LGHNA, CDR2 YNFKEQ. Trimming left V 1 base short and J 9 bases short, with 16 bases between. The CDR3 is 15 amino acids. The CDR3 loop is CASSQVEVAAGEQFF. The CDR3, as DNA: TGTGCCAGCAGCCAAGTTGAGGTGGCTGCGGGTGAGCAGTTCTTC.

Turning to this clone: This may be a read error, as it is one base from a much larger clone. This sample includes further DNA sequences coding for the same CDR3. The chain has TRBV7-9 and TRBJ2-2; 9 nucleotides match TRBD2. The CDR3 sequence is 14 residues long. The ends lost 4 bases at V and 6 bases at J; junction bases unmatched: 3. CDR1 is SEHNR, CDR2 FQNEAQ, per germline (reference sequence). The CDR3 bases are TGTGCCAGCAGCTCGCGGGGGGGATCCGGGGAGCTGTTTTTT. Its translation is CASSSRGGSGELFF.

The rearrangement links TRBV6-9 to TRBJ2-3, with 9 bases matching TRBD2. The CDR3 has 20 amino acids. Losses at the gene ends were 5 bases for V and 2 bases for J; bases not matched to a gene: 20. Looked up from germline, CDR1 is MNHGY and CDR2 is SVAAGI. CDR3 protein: CASSGSGTSPIETTTDTQYF. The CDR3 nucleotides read TGTGCCAGCAGTGGATCCGGGACTAGCCCCATCGAGACGACCACAGATACGCAGTATTTT.

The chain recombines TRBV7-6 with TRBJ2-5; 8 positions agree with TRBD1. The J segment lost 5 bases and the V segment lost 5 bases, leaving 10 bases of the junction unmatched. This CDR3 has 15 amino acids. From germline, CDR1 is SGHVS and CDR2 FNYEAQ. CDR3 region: CASSTLTGDGETQYF. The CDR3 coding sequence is TGTGCCAGCAGCACCCTGACAGGGGACGGGGAGACCCAGTACTTC.

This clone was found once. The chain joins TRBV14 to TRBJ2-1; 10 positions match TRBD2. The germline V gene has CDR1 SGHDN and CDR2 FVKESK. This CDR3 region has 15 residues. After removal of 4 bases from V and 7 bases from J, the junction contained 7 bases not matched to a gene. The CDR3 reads CASSLEKGLANEQFF. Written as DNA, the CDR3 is TGTGCCAGCAGCCTCGAAAAGGGACTAGCGAATGAGCAGTTCTTC.

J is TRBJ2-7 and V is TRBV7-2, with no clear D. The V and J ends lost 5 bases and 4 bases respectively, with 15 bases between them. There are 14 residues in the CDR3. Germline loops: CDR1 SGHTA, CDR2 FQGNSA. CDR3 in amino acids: CASSPPPLGYEQYF. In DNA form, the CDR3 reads TGTGCCAGCAGCCCACCGCCTCTCGGGTACGAGCAGTACTTC.

CDR3 bases: TGTGCCAGCAGCTTACCTGTGGGTAGGAGGGTCAATGAGCAGTTCTTC. Protein: CASSLPVGRRVNEQFF. The J gene is TRBJ2-1, the V gene TRBV7-3; TRBD2 might be the D (6 bases). Looked up from germline, CDR1 is SGHTA and CDR2 is FQGTGA. Trimming cost V 2 bases and J 6 bases, with 17 bases left between them. The CDR3 spans 16 residues. The complete variable domain, with remaining parts taken from reference TRBV7-3 and TRBJ2-1, reads GAGVSQTPSNKVTEKGKYVELRCDPISGHTALYWYRQSLGQGPEFLIYFQGTGAADDSGLPNDRFFAVRPEGSVSTLKIQRTERGDSAVYLCASSLPVGRRVNEQFFGPGTRLTVL.

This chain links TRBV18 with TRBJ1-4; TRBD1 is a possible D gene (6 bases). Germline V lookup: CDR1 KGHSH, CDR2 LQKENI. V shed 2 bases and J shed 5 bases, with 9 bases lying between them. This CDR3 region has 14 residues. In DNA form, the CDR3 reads TGTGCCAGCTCACCAGGACAGCTCAATGAAAAACTGTTTTTT. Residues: CASSPGQLNEKLFF.

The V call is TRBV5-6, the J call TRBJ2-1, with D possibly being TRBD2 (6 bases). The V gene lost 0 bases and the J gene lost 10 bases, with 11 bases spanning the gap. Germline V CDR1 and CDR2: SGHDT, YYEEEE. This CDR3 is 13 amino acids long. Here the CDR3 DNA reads TGTGCCAGCAGCTTGGGCGCGGCGGGAGAGCAGTTCTTC. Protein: CASSLGAAGEQFF.

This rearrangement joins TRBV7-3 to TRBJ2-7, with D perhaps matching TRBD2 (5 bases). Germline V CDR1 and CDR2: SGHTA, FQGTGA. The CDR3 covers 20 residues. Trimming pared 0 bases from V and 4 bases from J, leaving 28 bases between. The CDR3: CASSLTWAGGPPSRYYEQYV. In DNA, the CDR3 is TGTGCCAGCAGCTTAACGTGGGCAGGAGGTCCCCCTTCCCGGTATTACGAGCAGTACGTC.

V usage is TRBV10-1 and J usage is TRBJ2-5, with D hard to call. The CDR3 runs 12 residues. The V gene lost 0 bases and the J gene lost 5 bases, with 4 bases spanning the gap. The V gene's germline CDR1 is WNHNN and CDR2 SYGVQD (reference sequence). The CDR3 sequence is CASSESRETQYF. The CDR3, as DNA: TGCGCCAGCAGTGAGTCGAGGGAGACCCAGTACTTC.

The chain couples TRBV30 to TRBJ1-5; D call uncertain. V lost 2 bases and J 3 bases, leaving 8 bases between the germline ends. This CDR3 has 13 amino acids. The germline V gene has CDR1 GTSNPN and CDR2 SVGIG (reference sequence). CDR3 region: CAWSTYYNQPQHF. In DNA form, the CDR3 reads TGTGCCTGGAGTACATACTACAATCAGCCCCAGCATTTT. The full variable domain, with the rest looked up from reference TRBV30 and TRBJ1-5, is SQTIHQWPATLVQPVGSPLSLECTVEGTSNPNLYWYRQAAGRGLQLLFYSVGIGQISSEVPQNLSASRPQDRQFILSSKKLLLSDSGFYLCAWSTYYNQPQHFGDGTRLSIL.

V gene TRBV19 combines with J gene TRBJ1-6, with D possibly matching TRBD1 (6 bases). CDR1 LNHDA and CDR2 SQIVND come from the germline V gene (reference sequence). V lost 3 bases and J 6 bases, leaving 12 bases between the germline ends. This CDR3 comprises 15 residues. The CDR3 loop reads CASSIPQGSNSPLHF. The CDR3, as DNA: TGTGCCAGTAGTATTCCCCAGGGGAGTAATTCACCCCTCCACTTT.

The CDR3 region has the DNA TGTGCCAGCGAGTGGGGCGCGTACAATGAGCAGTTCTTC. Translating it yields CASEWGAYNEQFF. V usage is TRBV7-9 and J usage is TRBJ2-1; D may be TRBD1 (5 bases). This CDR3 has 13 amino acids. The germline V and J ends were trimmed by 8 bases and 4 bases, with 12 bases remaining between them. Germline-derived CDR1 and CDR2 are SEHNR and FQNEAQ (reference sequence). Full variable domain (remainder filled in from reference TRBV7-9 and TRBJ2-1): DTGVSQNPRHKITKRGQNVTFRCDPISEHNRLYWYRQTLGQGPEFLTYFQNEAQLEKSRLLSDRFSAERPKGSFSTLEIQRTEQGDSAMYLCASEWGAYNEQFFGPGTRLTVL.

The CDR3: CASSVGTRQGVDNKLNTEAFF. The CDR3 nucleotides are TGTGCCAGCAGCGTAGGAACTCGACAGGGGGTTGATAACAAGCTGAACACTGAAGCTTTCTTT. This rearrangement joins TRBV9 to TRBJ1-1; 9 nucleotides align to TRBD1. Per the germline V gene, CDR1 is SGDLS and CDR2 is YYNGEE. The CDR3 has 21 amino acids. The V gene end was trimmed by 0 bases and the J gene end by 0 bases; junction bases not matched to a gene: 18.

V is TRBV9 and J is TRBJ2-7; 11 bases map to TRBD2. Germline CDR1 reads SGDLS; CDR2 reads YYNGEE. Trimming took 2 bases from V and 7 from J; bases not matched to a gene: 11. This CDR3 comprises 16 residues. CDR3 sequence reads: CASSVVPGLAAREQYF. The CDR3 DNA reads TGTGCCAGCAGCGTCGTCCCGGGACTAGCGGCGAGGGAGCAGTACTTC.

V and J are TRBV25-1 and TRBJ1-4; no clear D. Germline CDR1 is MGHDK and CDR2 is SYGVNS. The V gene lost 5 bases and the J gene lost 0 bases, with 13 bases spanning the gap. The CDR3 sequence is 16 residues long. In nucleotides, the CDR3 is TGTGCCAGCAGTCCATTAACAGATACAACTAATGAAAAACTGTTTTTT. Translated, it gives CASSPLTDTTNEKLFF.